This record concerns one T cell receptor beta chain sequence. The target antigen is unknown. TCRdb keeps only in-frame clones here, not all; method: immunoSEQ multiplex PCR. The table shows about 2.3 million clones, with approximately 93% occurring only once. This entry belongs to a study of shared clonotypes between healthy human individuals. Turning to the study itself: The plates for each donor numbered three CD4 naive, three CD4 memory, two CD8 naive and one CD8 memory.

Study results and caveats: Sampling was confined to blood; repertoires within tissues likely differ.

Trimming took off 4 bases at V and 2 bases at J, with 9 bases between the two ends. The CDR3 is 13 amino acids. CDR1 and CDR2 (germline): MNHEY, SMNVEV (reference sequence). This TCR derives from a man aged 18-30 years in good health. Some clones in this sample may be carry-over from other donors' samples. This sequence joins TRBV27 and TRBJ2-7; D is undetermined. The specimen was naive CD4+ T cells from PBMCs. Subset described: CD45RA+ positively selected. As DNA, the CDR3 is TGTGCCAGCAGTTGGGGTTACCCCTACGAGCAGTACTTC. Its translation is CASSWGYPYEQYF.